This is a list of T cell receptor beta chains from one sample in a study of cytomegalovirus exposure and HLA in healthy donors. TCRdb's copy holds only in-frame clones and misses some; the assay was immunoSEQ multiplex PCR. Its table records 29,000 or so clones. Sequenced material: PBMCs. The receptors come from a man aged 25 to 40 in good health and CMV-seronegative. The CDR3 runs from the conserved cysteine through the conserved F or W. The D gene is left open where the match is weak.

j_gene,d_gene,v_gene,CDR3nt,CDR3aa
TRBJ2-2,TRBD2,TRBV5-1,TGCGCCAGCAGCCGGGGGGTGAGCGGGGAGCTGTTTTTT,CASSRGVSGELFF
TRBJ2-5,TRBD2,TRBV6-5,TGTGCCAGCAGTTTGAGGACTAGCGGGGGGGGAGAGACCCAGTACTTC,CASSLRTSGGGETQYF
TRBJ1-4,.,TRBV7-2,TGTGCCAGCAGCTTAGGCGCCTCATCGCGGGCCGGGGGTGAAAAACTGTTTTTT,CASSLGASSRAGGEKLFF
TRBJ2-7,.,TRBV29-1,TGCAGCGTTGAAGCAGATTCTTACGAGCAGTACTTC,CSVEADSYEQYF
TRBJ1-3,TRBD1,TRBV23-1,TGCGCCAGCAGTCAATTAGTCAGATTGGGGGACAGGATACCAGTCCACTCTGGAAACACCATATATTTT,CASSQLVRLGDRIPVHSGNTIYF
TRBJ2-1,TRBD2,TRBV7-8,TGTGCCAGCAGCGGGGGACTAGCGGGAACTCCGGGTGGTGAGCAGTTCTTC,CASSGGLAGTPGGEQFF
TRBJ1-2,.,TRBV13,TGTGCCAGCAGCTTCGACTACTATGGCTACACCTTC,CASSFDYYGYTF
TRBJ1-2,.,TRBV28,TGTGCCAGCAAACGGGGGGGGGCGTCTTATGGCTACACCTTC,CASKRGGASYGYTF
TRBJ1-4,TRBD1,TRBV5-4,TGTGCCAGCAGCCTTCAGGGGGCTGGGAGTCATGAAAAACTGTTTTTT,CASSLQGAGSHEKLFF
TRBJ2-2,TRBD2,TRBV5-4,TGTGCCAGCAGGGGGGATCGGACTAGCGGGGGGCCATCGAACACCGGGGAGCTGTTTTTT,CASRGDRTSGGPSNTGELFF
TRBJ1-3,.,TRBV5-5,TGTGCCAGCAGCTCGTCAGGGTTCTCTGGAAACACCATATATTTT,CASSSSGFSGNTIYF
TRBJ1-1,TRBD1,TRBV9,TGTGCCAGCAGCGCCGGGACAGGGGGACTGAACACTGAAGCTTTCTTT,CASSAGTGGLNTEAFF
TRBJ2-7,.,TRBV6-4,TGTGCCAGCCACGGGTCGGGGAGGCATCTGGGGGGTACCCACGAGCAGTACTTC,CASHGSGRHLGGTHEQYF
TRBJ1-1,.,TRBV5-1,TGCGCCAGCAGCTTTCAGGGCCCGAACACTGAAGCTTTCTTT,CASSFQGPNTEAFF
TRBJ2-2,.,TRBV28,TGTGCCGGCGGGTCCCCTGGAGGCACCGGGGAGCTGTTTTTT,CAGGSPGGTGELFF
TRBJ2-7,TRBD2,TRBV6-5,TGTGCCAGCAGTTACGGGCGGGAGGGCACCTACGAGCAGTACTTC,CASSYGREGTYEQYF
TRBJ2-6,TRBD1,TRBV9,TGTGCCAGCAGCGTAGAAAGTTTAGGGGGCCCCTCTGGGGCCAACGTCCTGACTTTC,CASSVESLGGPSGANVLTF
TRBJ2-2,TRBD1,TRBV28,TGTGCCAGCAGTTTAATCCCCCCAGGGGGAAGCGAGGACACCGGGGAGCTGTTTTTT,CASSLIPPGGSEDTGELFF
TRBJ1-6,.,TRBV9,TGTGCCAGCAGCGTAGAGTCGCAGGGGTCAAATTCACCCCTCCACTTT,CASSVESQGSNSPLHF
TRBJ1-2,.,TRBV7-9,TGTGCCAGCAGCCTGGGGACTTCCCCTAACTATGGCTACACCTTC,CASSLGTSPNYGYTF
TRBJ1-2,TRBD1,TRBV7-8,TGTGCCAGCAGCTACGACAGGGGGCCGGGGTATGGCTACACCTTC,CASSYDRGPGYGYTF
TRBJ2-1,.,TRBV5-1,TGCGCCAGCAGCTTGGCCACAGATTACAATGAGCAGTTCTTC,CASSLATDYNEQFF
TRBJ1-1,.,TRBV7-9,TGTGCCAGCAGCTTACGGACAGAGAACACTGAAGCTTTCTTT,CASSLRTENTEAFF
TRBJ2-5,.,TRBV19,TGTGCCACTAAGCGACAGTACCAAGAGACCCAGTACTTC,CATKRQYQETQYF
TRBJ1-5,.,TRBV28,TGTGCCAGCAGTTTGCACAACCAGCCCCAGCATTTT,CASSLHNQPQHF
TRBJ2-3,TRBD2,TRBV5-1,TGCGCCAGCAGCTTGGTAGCGGGCAACACAGATACGCAGTATTTT,CASSLVAGNTDTQYF
TRBJ1-1,TRBD1,TRBV7-2,TGTGCCAGCAGCTTTACACAGGGGATTGTAGCTTTCTTT,CASSFTQGIVAFF
TRBJ1-2,.,TRBV5-6,TGTGCCAGCAGCACAACCAGGGATGGCTACACCTTC,CASSTTRDGYTF
TRBJ2-5,.,TRBV5-4,TGTGCCAGCAGCTTGGGGGGCAGGGTGGACCAAGAGACCCAGTACTTC,CASSLGGRVDQETQYF
TRBJ1-2,.,TRBV19,TGTGCCAGTAGCCCCACAGGGAACTATGGCTACACCTTC,CASSPTGNYGYTF
TRBJ2-7,TRBD1,TRBV5-1,TGCGCCAGCAGGCCTCCACCGGGACAGGGACGCTACGAGCAGTACTTC,CASRPPPGQGRYEQYF
TRBJ1-2,.,TRBV11-1,TGTGCCAGCAGCTTGGGACAAACCTATGGCTACACCTTC,CASSLGQTYGYTF
TRBJ2-7,TRBD2,TRBV7-9,TGTGCCAGCAGCCCCCCGGAGACTAGCGGGAGGGCCATTGTGCACGAGCAGTACTTC,CASSPPETSGRAIVHEQYF
TRBJ2-1,TRBD2,TRBV6-1,TGTGCCAGCAGTGAAGAGCGGGGAACGATCGGTGGGATACGGTTCTTC,CASSEERGTIGGIRFF
TRBJ2-7,.,TRBV18,TGTGCCAGCTCACTGCGGGAATCCTACGAGCAGTACTTC,CASSLRESYEQYF
TRBJ2-7,.,TRBV7-2,TGTGCCAGCAGCTTCCAAGCTGCTAGGGAGCAGTACTTC,CASSFQAAREQYF
TRBJ2-7,TRBD1,TRBV5-5,TGTGCCAGCAGCACAGGGACAGGGGTAGAGCAGTACTTC,CASSTGTGVEQYF
TRBJ2-7,TRBD1,TRBV18,TGTGCCAGCTCGCCAACAGGGGGCTACGAGCAGTACTTC,CASSPTGGYEQYF
TRBJ2-2,.,TRBV11-3,TGTGCCAGCAGCTTTATCCCTTCGGGGTCCGGGGAGCTGTTTTTT,CASSFIPSGSGELFF
TRBJ2-1,.,TRBV28,TGTGCCAGCAGTTTTCACTCTGAGCAGTTCTTC,CASSFHSEQFF